These T cell receptor beta chains were read from a single sample in a study of T cell responses to AZD1222 COVID-19 vaccine. Assay: immunoSEQ multiplex PCR; the TCRdb copy retains only in-frame clones and omits some. The data show about 60,000 clones, approximately 86% seen once. Sequenced material: peripheral blood, taken on day 0 of AZD1222 vaccination. These receptors originate from an adult in good health. Each CDR3 is given without its conserved first and last residue. D genes are given only for firm matches.

TRBV27 TRBD2 13 ASSLFASGNYEQY
TRBV3-1/TRBV3-2 NA 11 ASSQDGGGGYT
TRBV19 TRBD1 11 ASSIGTGYEAF
TRBV30 TRBD1 11 AWRPPGGSPLH
TRBV3-1/TRBV3-2 TRBD2 12 ASSPTSGSSEQY
TRBV18 NA 11 ASSPPVAVEAF
TRBV24-1 TRBD2 13 ATSRSGSLYNEQF
TRBV6-2/TRBV6-3 NA 9 ASSRRTEQY
TRBV5-4 NA 12 ASTTGPNNQPQH
TRBV3-1/TRBV3-2 TRBD2 14 ASSQGVAGAQETQY
TRBV11-2 NA 10 ASSPGLYEQY
TRBV7-3 NA 15 ASSSAPGASFWDTQY
TRBV4-1 NA 12 ASSREGPLYGYT
TRBV7-3 NA 11 ASSPGWAGEQY
TRBV11-1 TRBD2 12 ASSTQRDSYEQY
TRBV10-2 TRBD1 11 ASSPGTGDGYT
TRBV28 NA 12 ASSLFGARTEAF
TRBV28 NA 13 ASSLSPGVHEKLF
TRBV3-1/TRBV3-2 TRBD2 16 ASSQATLAAAIVETQY
TRBV28 TRBD1 10 ASSPPRGGIY
TRBV19 TRBD1 10 ASSTGDYGYT
TRBV4-2 NA 14 ASSQDQMSPRGTQY
TRBV6-1 TRBD1 14 ASSEVAGTGGNEQF
TRBV28 NA 11 ASSLGPVVRAF
TRBV27 TRBD2 15 ASSLDTNAGVWNEQF
TRBV4-2 TRBD1 15 ASSQTADRGGWSPLH
TRBV7-6 NA 7 ARSQPQH
TRBV28 NA 9 ASGSTDTQY
TRBV7-6 NA 9 ASSLDGEAF